Below are 25 T cell receptor beta chains sequenced from a single sample in a study of shared T cell receptors in the human thymus. TCRdb keeps only in-frame clones here, not all; method: immunoSEQ multiplex PCR. The sample lists about 660,000 clones; roughly 90% were seen once. Another study also made use of these data, one on human thymus T cells.

The sample consisted of thymocytes. These receptors were collected from a boy under two years old with a congenital heart defect.

The table lists this clone with a count of one. This chain connects TRBV28 to TRBJ1-5, with TRBD1 identical over 7 bases. With V trimmed by 1 base and J by 3 bases, 12 bases remained unmatched. The germline V gene encodes CDR1 MDHEN and CDR2 SYDVKM. This CDR3 contains 18 residues. Here the CDR3 reads CASSLSFISTGTNQPQHF. CDR3 bases: TGTGCCAGCAGTTTATCCTTTATTTCGACAGGGACCAATCAGCCCCAGCATTTT.

The chain is built from TRBV11-3 and TRBJ2-3; TRBD2 agrees at 9 bases. With V trimmed by 0 bases and J by 1 base, 5 bases remained unmatched. Germline V gene lookup returns CDR1 SGHNT and CDR2 YENEEA. This CDR3 contains 17 residues. The CDR3 bases are TGTGCCAGCAGCTTAGAAGGGGAGCGGGAGGGCACAGATACGCAGTATTTT. Translating gives CASSLEGEREGTDTQYF.

The rearrangement links TRBV19 to TRBJ1-5, with 9 bases aligning to TRBD1. The trim removed 5 bases at V and 2 bases at J, leaving 13 bases unmatched. The CDR3 extends over 18 amino acids. The V gene's germline CDR1 is LNHDA and CDR2 SQIVND (reference sequence). The CDR3 DNA reads TGTGCCAGTAGTTCCGGGACAGGGAGGCGGAATGGCAATCAGCCCCAGCATTTT. Protein product: CASSSGTGRRNGNQPQHF.

The chain uses TRBV4-1 and TRBJ2-7; tentatively, D is TRBD1 (5 bases). V dropped 0 bases and J dropped 6 bases, with 15 bases sitting between them. This CDR3 has 15 amino acids. CDR1 and CDR2 (germline): MGHRA, YSYEKL. CDR3: CASSQDSAGRSEQYF. CDR3 DNA sequence: TGCGCCAGCAGCCAAGATTCGGCAGGGCGATCCGAGCAGTACTTC.

A single count supports this clone. The chain combines TRBV5-6 with TRBJ1-5; no reliable D call. Between the trimmed V and J ends, which lost 0 bases and 0 bases, there was a span of 4 bases. CDR3 length equals 14 residues. Germline V gene lookup returns CDR1 SGHDT and CDR2 YYEEEE. In DNA, the CDR3 is TGTGCCAGCAGCTTGGCCTATAGCAATCAGCCCCAGCATTTT. It translates to CASSLAYSNQPQHF.

CDR3 bases: TGTGCCAGCAGTTTAGGGGTCGTGAACAGGACTAGCGGGAGGTTCAATACGCAGTATTTT. This sequence encodes CASSLGVVNRTSGRFNTQYF. The chain links TRBV27 to TRBJ2-3; TRBD2 agrees at 14 bases. The CDR3 covers 20 residues. J was trimmed by 7 bases and V by 2 bases; bases with no gene match: 17. CDR1 is MNHEY, CDR2 SMNVEV, per germline (reference sequence).

Only a few counts were recorded for this clone. This chain links TRBV30 with TRBJ2-7; a weak D match, TRBD2 (5 bases). This CDR3 has 14 amino acids. Trimming removed 0 bases from V and 5 bases from J, with 14 bases in between. From germline, CDR1 is GTSNPN and CDR2 SVGIG (reference sequence). The CDR3 DNA sequence: TGTGCCTGGAGTGTACGGGCCCACGGGAACGAGCAGTACTTC. Protein product: CAWSVRAHGNEQYF.

This clone was seen once. The V and J genes are TRBV15 and TRBJ2-5; 7 bases match TRBD2. Germline V CDR1 and CDR2: LNHNV, YYDKDF (reference sequence). This CDR3 is built from 17 residues. V gave up 0 bases and J gave up 5 bases; unmatched junction bases: 12. The CDR3: CATSREGAGPSCETQYF. CDR3 bases: TGTGCCACCAGCAGAGAAGGAGCGGGACCTTCCTGTGAGACCCAGTACTTC.

This clone came up once. This chain joins TRBV4-2 and TRBJ2-1, with D perhaps TRBD2 (6 bases). V was trimmed by 5 bases and J by 3 bases, leaving 20 bases between them. CDR3 size: 17 residues. Germline V gene data show CDR1 as LGHNA and CDR2 as YNFKEQ. The CDR3 protein is CASSSQDYRFIYNEQFF. The CDR3 DNA reads as TGTGCCAGCAGCTCACAGGACTACCGATTTATCTACAATGAGCAGTTCTTC.

V gene TRBV2 combines with J gene TRBJ2-7, with TRBD2 identical over 9 bases. Looked up from germline, CDR1 is SNHLY and CDR2 is FYNNEI. This CDR3 comprises 16 residues. The V and J ends lost 7 bases and 2 bases, in that order; junction bases with no gene match: 12. For the CDR3, the DNA is TGTGCCAGCAAAGGGGGGCTAGCGGGACGACCCTACGAGCAGTACTTC. It codes for CASKGGLAGRPYEQYF.

This chain connects TRBV4-3 to TRBJ2-2, with D maybe TRBD2 (6 bases). The CDR3 totals 18 residues. CDR1 and CDR2 from the germline V gene are LGHNA and YSLEER. Trimming took 4 bases from V and 8 from J, leaving 26 bases between them. CDR3 loop: CASSPPGATGTRMGELFF. CDR3 sequence (DNA): TGCGCCAGCAGCCCCCCTGGGGCAACCGGGACTCGTATGGGGGAGCTGTTTTTT.

J is TRBJ2-7 and V is TRBV10-3, with 8 bases lining up with TRBD2. The CDR3 is 17 amino acids. The V and J ends lost 4 bases and 2 bases, in that order; junction bases with no gene match: 13. The germline CDR1 and CDR2 sequences are ENHRY and SYGVKD. CDR3 sequence reads: CAISAEVNLAGTYEQYF. DNA for the CDR3: TGTGCCATCAGTGCCGAGGTAAATCTAGCGGGCACCTACGAGCAGTACTTC.

The V and J genes are TRBV6-6 and TRBJ2-5, with D maybe TRBD2 (7 bases). The V and J ends lost 2 bases and 4 bases respectively, with 17 bases between them. The germline gives CDR1 MNHNY, CDR2 SVGAGI (reference sequence). This CDR3 contains 16 residues. This CDR3 reads CASSYAGARAGETQYF. In nucleotides, the CDR3 is TGTGCCAGCAGTTACGCGGGGGCGCGGGCGGGAGAGACCCAGTACTTC.

V is TRBV11-3 and J is TRBJ2-5; D gene uncertain. V dropped 4 bases and J dropped 5 bases, with 11 bases sitting between them. The germline CDR1 and CDR2 sequences are SGHNT and YENEEA. The length of the CDR3 is 13 residues. DNA of the CDR3: TGTGCCAGCAGCTCCCCGCGTACTGAGACCCAGTACTTC. Translating it yields CASSSPRTETQYF.

Of note for this clone: The same CDR3 arises from other DNA sequences in this sample as well. The chain joins TRBV20-1 to TRBJ2-7; D perhaps matches TRBD2 (6 bases). The CDR3 is made up of 11 amino acids. Germline CDR1 and CDR2: DFQATT and SNEGSKA (reference sequence). V was clipped by 3 bases and J by 6 bases, with 9 bases between them. This chain's CDR3 is CSASGGGEQYF. CDR3 coding DNA: TGCAGTGCTAGCGGGGGAGGCGAGCAGTACTTC.

The chain carries TRBV30 and TRBJ2-1; TRBD2 matches at 14 bases. V lost 3 bases to trimming and J lost 7 bases; unmatched junction nucleotides: 8. Germline V CDR1 and CDR2: GTSNPN, SVGIG (reference sequence). The CDR3 length is 16 residues. In DNA, the CDR3 is TGTGCCTGGAGACCGACTAGCGGGAGGGAGGGAAATGAGCAGTTCTTC. As protein: CAWRPTSGREGNEQFF.

The CDR3: CASSPRGSGNTIYF. The CDR3 nucleotides read TGTGCCAGCAGCCCCAGGGGTTCTGGAAACACCATATATTTT. This chain links TRBV7-9 with TRBJ1-3; D is possibly TRBD1 (6 bases). CDR3 length equals 14 residues. The germline V gene has CDR1 SEHNR and CDR2 FQNEAQ (reference sequence). Trimming cost V 5 bases and J 1 base, with 9 bases left between them.

The chain employs TRBV12-5 and TRBJ2-1, with TRBD2 identical over 10 bases. Germline V lookup: CDR1 LGHNT, CDR2 FRNRAP. Germline trimming cut 3 bases from V and 4 bases from J; bases unmatched to any gene: 12. The CDR3 spans 18 residues. CDR3 coding DNA: TGTGCTAGTGGTTTTCGGGAGCGGGAGGGCACCCATTACAATGAGCAGTTCTTC. It yields the protein CASGFREREGTHYNEQFF.

V and J are TRBV10-1 and TRBJ2-1, with 8 bases identical to TRBD2. The CDR3 spans 14 residues. From germline, CDR1 is WNHNN and CDR2 SYGVQD (reference sequence). J gave up 5 bases and V 6 bases, and 6 bases lay outside the gene matches. CDR3 sequence (DNA): TGCGCCAGCAGAGCGGGAGAGATGGACAATGAGCAGTTCTTC. This codes for CASRAGEMDNEQFF.

CDR3 amino acids: CASSPRGQHFQETQYF. The CDR3 DNA reads as TGTGCCAGCAGCCCACGGGGACAACACTTCCAAGAGACCCAGTACTTC. The gene calls are TRBV14 and TRBJ2-5; TRBD1 is a possible D gene (6 bases). The length of the CDR3 is 16 residues. V was trimmed by 4 bases and J by 1 base, leaving 16 bases between them. CDR1 is SGHDN and CDR2 is FVKESK in the germline V gene.

This chain connects TRBV25-1 to TRBJ2-3; 9 bases line up with TRBD1. The CDR3 consists of 15 residues. CDR1 and CDR2 (germline): MGHDK, SYGVNS. V dropped 6 bases and J dropped 5; count of bases not matched to a gene: 9. The CDR3: CASRSSGTGRDTQYF. The CDR3 region has the DNA TGTGCCAGCAGATCGTCCGGGACAGGGAGAGATACGCAGTATTTT.

The CDR3 sequence: CASSSGQDEQFF. The CDR3 nucleotides read TGTGCCAGCAGTTCGGGACAGGATGAGCAGTTCTTC. The V call is TRBV27, the J call TRBJ2-1, with 8 positions matching TRBD1. The CDR3 sequence is 12 residues long. The trim removed 4 bases at V and 8 bases at J, leaving 1 base unmatched. Per germline, CDR1 MNHEY and CDR2 SMNVEV (reference sequence).

J is TRBJ1-5 and V is TRBV19; 7 bases fit TRBD1. The CDR3 has 13 amino acids. The V gene's germline CDR1 is LNHDA and CDR2 SQIVND (reference sequence). V lost 9 bases and J lost 2; bases outside the gene matches: 4. CDR3 loop: CASQGGGNQPQHF. The CDR3 region has the DNA TGTGCCAGCCAGGGGGGCGGCAATCAGCCCCAGCATTTT.

V usage is TRBV9 and J usage is TRBJ2-6, with D possibly being TRBD2 (7 bases). This CDR3 has 17 amino acids. With 3 bases removed from V and 1 base from J, the gap between germline ends came to 14 bases. Per the germline V gene, CDR1 is SGDLS and CDR2 is YYNGEE. The CDR3 spells CASSDRGGASGANVLTF. The CDR3 nucleotides read TGTGCCAGCAGCGATCGTGGGGGGGCATCTGGGGCCAACGTCCTGACTTTC.

The chain is built from TRBV5-6 and TRBJ2-7, with D possibly being TRBD2 (5 bases). CDR1 is SGHDT and CDR2 is YYEEEE in the germline V gene. The ends were cut back, 1 base at V and 1 base at J, with 18 bases in the middle. This CDR3 is built from 17 residues. The CDR3 bases are TGTGCCAGCAGCTTGTGGAGGAAGGACCTGCTTTCCTACGAGCAGTACTTC. It translates to CASSLWRKDLLSYEQYF.